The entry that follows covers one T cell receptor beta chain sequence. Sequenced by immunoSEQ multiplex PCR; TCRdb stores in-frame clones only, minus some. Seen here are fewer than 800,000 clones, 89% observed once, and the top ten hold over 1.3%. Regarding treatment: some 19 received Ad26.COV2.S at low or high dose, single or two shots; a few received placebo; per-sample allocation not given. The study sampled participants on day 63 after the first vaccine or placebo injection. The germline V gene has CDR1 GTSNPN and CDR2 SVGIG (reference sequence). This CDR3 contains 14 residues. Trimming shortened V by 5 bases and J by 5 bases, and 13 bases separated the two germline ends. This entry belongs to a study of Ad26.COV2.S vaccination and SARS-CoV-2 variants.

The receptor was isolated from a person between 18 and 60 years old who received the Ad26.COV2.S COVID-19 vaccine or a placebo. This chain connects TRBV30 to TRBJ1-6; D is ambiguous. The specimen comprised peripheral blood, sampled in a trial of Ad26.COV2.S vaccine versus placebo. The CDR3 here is CAWSLTANNSPLHF. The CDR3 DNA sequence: TGTGCCTGGTCCCTAACAGCGAATAATTCACCCCTCCACTTT.